The 3 T cell receptor beta chains below all came from one sample that was sequenced in a study of T cells in Graves' hyperthyroidism and ophthalmopathy. RNA transcripts provided the source from which TCR beta CDR3 regions were amplified. Primed by the HTBI set, a first-round RT-PCR was run on the TCR CDR3. From the multiplex PCR reads, TCRdb called clonotypes with MiXCR, one entry per CDR3 protein. The sample records 400,000 to 500,000 distinct CDR3 sequences, roughly 14% being singletons. The sample comprised blood. Every receptor here comes from a man aged 18 to 29 with Graves' ophthalmopathy.

This clonotype was observed at least ten times. As DNA, the CDR3 is TGCGCCAGCAGCTTGGGACGGAGTCTGAACACTGAAGCTTTCTTT. This encodes CASSLGRSLNTEAFF. The V gene is TRBV5-1, the J gene TRBJ1-1; D is ambiguous. Germline CDR1 SGHRS, CDR2 YFSETQ. The CDR3 runs 15 residues. V was trimmed by 0 bases and J by 0 bases, leaving 9 bases between them.

Only one count was recorded for this clonotype. V gene TRBV29-1 combines with J gene TRBJ1-3; 7 bases fit TRBD1. The CDR3 is 14 residues long. Germline CDR1 is SQVTM and CDR2 is ANQGSEA. V shed 5 bases, J shed 0 bases, and the junction held 4 bases outside the gene matches. The CDR3 coding sequence is TGCAGCGTTAGGGACAGCACCTCTGGAAACACCATATATTTT. Translating gives CSVRDSTSGNTIYF.

Many counts were recorded for this clonotype. This rearrangement joins TRBV18 to TRBJ2-7, with TRBD1 matching 7 bases. The CDR3 consists of 13 residues. J gave up 3 bases and V 8 bases, and 7 bases lay outside the gene matches. Germline-derived CDR1 and CDR2 are KGHSH and LQKENI. For the CDR3, the DNA is TGTGCCAGCGCTCCTGACAGGGTCTACGAGCAGTACTTC. Protein sequence: CASAPDRVYEQYF.